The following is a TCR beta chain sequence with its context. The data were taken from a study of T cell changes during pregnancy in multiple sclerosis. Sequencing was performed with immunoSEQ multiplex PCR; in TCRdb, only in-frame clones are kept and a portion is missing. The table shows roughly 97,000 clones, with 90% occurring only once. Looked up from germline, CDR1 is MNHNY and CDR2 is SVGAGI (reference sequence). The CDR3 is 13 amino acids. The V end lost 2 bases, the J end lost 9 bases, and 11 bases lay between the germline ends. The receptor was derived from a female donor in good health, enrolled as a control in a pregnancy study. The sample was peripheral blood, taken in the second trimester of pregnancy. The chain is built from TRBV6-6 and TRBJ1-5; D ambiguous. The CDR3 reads CASSYAPAGPQHF. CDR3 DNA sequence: TGTGCCAGCAGTTACGCGCCCGCTGGGCCCCAGCATTTT.